This TCR beta chain stems from a study of blood T cell repertoires in COVID-19. Sequencing was performed with immunoSEQ multiplex PCR; in TCRdb, only in-frame clones are kept and a portion is missing. The sample contains fewer than 85,000 clones, approximately 83% of which appear only once. This CDR3 is 14 amino acids long. Germline loops: CDR1 MNHEY, CDR2 SVGEGT. V shed 4 bases and J shed 2 bases, with 9 bases lying between them. The sequence was collected from a woman in her sixties with acute or convalescent COVID-19. The specimen sequenced was peripheral blood. The rearrangement uses TRBV6-2 or TRBV6-3 and TRBJ1-5; no firm D call. CDR3 nucleotides: TGTGCCAGCAGTTTTGTTCGGGGCAATCAGCCCCAGCATTTT. Encoded protein: CASSFVRGNQPQHF.